One sample yielded the 22 T cell receptor beta chains listed below, sequenced in a study of T cells in Graves' hyperthyroidism and ophthalmopathy. The source material, RNA transcripts, was used to amplify TCR beta CDR3 regions. TCR CDR3 underwent first-round RT-PCR with the HTBI primer set. TCRdb reprocessed the multiplex PCR reads via MiXCR and lists one record per CDR3 protein. This table has fewer than 900,000 distinct CDR3 sequences, around 17% appearing once. Sequenced: blood. These receptors all stem from a young man with Graves' hyperthyroidism.

This sequence joins TRBV5-1 and TRBJ2-3; D gene ambiguous. The CDR3 has 15 residues. Germline lookup yields CDR1 SGHRS and CDR2 YFSETQ. V lost 2 bases and J lost 2, with 12 bases in between. CDR3 in DNA: TGCGCCAGCAGCTTTTTCCTAGAGACCACAGATACGCAGTATTTT. This encodes CASSFFLETTDTQYF.

This clonotype has only a few counts. CDR3 region: CSVEVFNYNEQFF. CDR3 sequence (DNA): TGCAGCGTTGAAGTTTTCAACTACAATGAGCAGTTCTTC. This chain joins TRBV29-1 and TRBJ2-1; D is unresolved. The germline V gene encodes CDR1 SQVTM and CDR2 ANQGSEA. The CDR3 is 13 amino acids. V was trimmed by 1 base and J by 3 bases, leaving 7 bases between them.

The chain is built from TRBV20-1 and TRBJ2-1; possibly TRBD1 or TRBD2 for D (5 bases each). Trimming took 6 bases from V and 11 from J, leaving 17 bases between them. The CDR3 runs to 12 residues. CDR1 and CDR2 from the germline V gene are DFQATT and SNEGSKA (reference sequence). CDR3 sequence (DNA): TGCAGTGCCCCCCGAGGGGTTTTCCAGCAGTTCTTC. This sequence encodes CSAPRGVFQQFF.

This clonotype was detected only a few times. The chain links TRBV13 to TRBJ2-1; D is unresolved. CDR3 size: 15 residues. With 0 bases removed from V and 5 bases from J, the gap between germline ends came to 11 bases. The germline V gene has CDR1 PRHDT and CDR2 FYEKMQ (reference sequence). Here the CDR3 reads CASSLGSNRDNEQFF. In DNA, the CDR3 is TGTGCCAGCAGCTTAGGCTCTAACCGGGACAATGAGCAGTTCTTC.

The chain couples TRBV6-2 or TRBV6-3 to TRBJ1-6; D unresolved. V was cut by 6 bases and J by 5 bases, with 23 bases left in between. There are 18 residues in the CDR3. CDR1 is MNHEY and CDR2 is SVGEGT in the germline V gene. In nucleotides, the CDR3 is TGTGCCAGCAGCCTCGGACTCAGACCGGTTCCCGATAATTCACCCCTCCACTTT. Translated, it gives CASSLGLRPVPDNSPLHF.

This clonotype was counted a few times. The genes are TRBV15 and TRBJ1-2; D remains unclear. V dropped 1 base and J dropped 4 bases, with 13 bases sitting between them. Germline V gene lookup returns CDR1 LNHNV and CDR2 YYDKDF (reference sequence). CDR3 length equals 15 residues. The CDR3 nucleotides read TGTGCCACCAGCAGAGGAGCCACGCCCGCCTATGGCTACACCTTC. Protein: CATSRGATPAYGYTF.

This clonotype was picked up many times. The J gene is TRBJ2-7, the V gene TRBV2, with TRBD2 matching over 14 bases. Trimming at V came to 8 bases and at J to 5 bases, leaving 20 bases not matched to a gene. The CDR3 runs 19 residues. The germline gives CDR1 SNHLY, CDR2 FYNNEI. For the CDR3, the DNA is TGTGCCAGCCGGGGGGGTGGACAGCCGGGACTAGCGGGAGCGCACGAGCAGTACTTC. This encodes CASRGGGQPGLAGAHEQYF. Full variable domain (outside the CDR3, taken from reference TRBV2 and TRBJ2-7): EPEVTQTPSHQVTQMGQEVILRCVPISNHLYFYWYRQILGQKVEFLVSFYNNEISEKSEIFDDQFSVERPDGSNFTLKIRSTKLEDSAMYFCASRGGGQPGLAGAHEQYFGPGTRLTVT.

The rearrangement links TRBV29-1 to TRBJ1-4; D gene uncertain. The CDR3 length is 17 residues. V shed 5 bases and J shed 0 bases, with 19 bases lying between them. From germline, CDR1 is SQVTM and CDR2 ANQGSEA. Here the CDR3 reads CSVRTPLADSTNEKLFF. CDR3 DNA sequence: TGCAGCGTTCGTACCCCGTTGGCGGATTCAACTAATGAAAAACTGTTTTTT.

The chain recombines TRBV6-1 with TRBJ2-5; unclear D gene. Trimming shortened V by 8 bases and J by 2 bases, and 6 bases separated the two germline ends. In germline, CDR1 is MNHNS, CDR2 SASEGT. The CDR3 is 11 residues long. CDR3 protein: CASGGQETQYF. The CDR3 nucleotides are TGTGCCAGCGGCGGACAAGAGACCCAGTACTTC.

The chain links TRBV6-1 to TRBJ1-2, with TRBD1 matching over 7 bases. V trimming: 6 bases; J trimming: 7 bases; junction bases outside the gene matches: 5. The CDR3 is made up of 12 amino acids. Per the germline V gene, CDR1 is MNHNS and CDR2 is SASEGT. The CDR3 loop is CASRRNRGGYTF. For the CDR3, the DNA is TGTGCCAGCAGGCGAAACAGGGGTGGCTACACCTTC.

This clonotype came up a few times. The genes are TRBV29-1 and TRBJ2-7, with D unresolved. The CDR3 has 13 amino acids. Germline V gene sequence: CDR1 SQVTM, CDR2 ANQGSEA. Trimming removed 7 bases at V and 7 bases at J, with 20 bases between. CDR3 nucleotides: TGCAGCGCAAAGGCCAGCGCCCTTGGGGAGCAGTACTTC. Protein: CSAKASALGEQYF.

This clonotype was detected many times. The V call is TRBV5-4, the J call TRBJ2-3; TRBD2 matches at 7 bases. The CDR3 length is 15 residues. V was pared by 4 bases and J by 3 bases, with 8 bases of the junction left unmatched. Germline CDR1 reads SGHNT; CDR2 reads YYREEE (reference sequence). CDR3 sequence (DNA): TGTGCCAGCAGCCGTAGAGCGGGAAAGACAGATACGCAGTATTTT. It encodes CASSRRAGKTDTQYF.

This clonotype came up many times. V usage is TRBV30 and J usage is TRBJ2-5; weak D call: TRBD2 (6 bases). Trimming pared 3 bases from V and 2 bases from J, leaving 13 bases between. The CDR3 sequence is 14 residues long. Looked up from germline, CDR1 is GTSNPN and CDR2 is SVGIG (reference sequence). The CDR3 DNA reads TGTGCCTGGAGGATCCCGGGAGCACAAGAGACCCAGTACTTC. Translation gives CAWRIPGAQETQYF. Supplemented by reference TRBV30 and TRBJ2-5, the full variable domain reads SQTIHQWPATLVQPVGSPLSLECTVEGTSNPNLYWYRQAAGRGLQLLFYSVGIGQISSEVPQNLSASRPQDRQFILSSKKLLLSDSGFYLCAWRIPGAQETQYFGPGTRLLVL.

The chain recombines TRBV2 with TRBJ2-7, with D perhaps matching TRBD2 (7 bases). V was shortened by 7 bases and J by 0 bases, with 25 bases between the two germline ends. Germline V gene lookup returns CDR1 SNHLY and CDR2 FYNNEI. This CDR3 has 18 amino acids. CDR3 nucleotide sequence: TGTGCCAGCAAGGGGGGGGGACTAAAGCTGGGGAGCTCCTACGAGCAGTACTTC. Translation: CASKGGGLKLGSSYEQYF.

This clonotype was found a few times. V and J are TRBV20-1 and TRBJ1-1; D perhaps matches TRBD1 (5 bases). V lost 1 base and J lost 5, with 14 bases in between. Germline assignment: CDR1 DFQATT and CDR2 SNEGSKA (reference sequence). This CDR3 is built from 14 residues. The CDR3 loop reads CSARGLPGGTEAFF. As DNA, the CDR3 is TGCAGTGCTAGAGGGCTCCCCGGGGGGACTGAAGCTTTCTTT.

In the case of this clonotype: Lacking the conserved final phenylalanine or tryptophan, this CDR3 likely reflects a read error. V gene TRBV3-1 combines with J gene TRBJ1-2; a possible D gene is TRBD1 (5 bases). Trimming took 4 bases from V and 0 from J, leaving 12 bases between them. The CDR3 consists of 15 residues. The V gene's germline CDR1 is LGHDT and CDR2 YNNKEL (reference sequence). The CDR3 bases are TGTGCCAGCAGCCCGGGACGGAATCCTAACTATGGCTACACCATC. This encodes CASSPGRNPNYGYTI.

This clonotype was counted ten times or more. The chain carries TRBV10-3 and TRBJ2-7; D might be TRBD1 (6 bases). The V end was cut by 3 bases, the J end by 2 bases, with 11 bases between. Per the germline V gene, CDR1 is ENHRY and CDR2 is SYGVKD. The CDR3 consists of 14 residues. DNA of the CDR3: TGTGCCATCAGTGACAACAGGGATACCTACGAGCAGTACTTC. This translates into CAISDNRDTYEQYF.

V is TRBV4-3 and J is TRBJ2-5, with TRBD2 identical over 8 bases. V shed 1 base and J 5 bases; nucleotides not matched to a gene: 15. This CDR3 contains 18 residues. CDR1 is LGHNA, CDR2 YSLEER, per germline. CDR3 protein: CASSQVARASGRIETQYF. The CDR3, as DNA: TGCGCCAGCAGCCAAGTTGCACGAGCCAGCGGGAGAATTGAGACCCAGTACTTC.

The CDR3 nucleotides are TGCAGTGCTAGCGGGACAGGGGGCCTCATCTATAATTCACCCCTCCACTTT. Translation: CSASGTGGLIYNSPLHF. J is TRBJ1-6 and V is TRBV20-1; the match to TRBD1 covers 12 bases. This CDR3 spans 17 amino acids. Germline V gene data show CDR1 as DFQATT and CDR2 as SNEGSKA (reference sequence). Germline trimming cut 3 bases from V and 3 bases from J; bases unmatched to any gene: 6.

This clonotype has at least ten counts. V usage is TRBV12-3 or TRBV12-4 and J usage is TRBJ2-2; D tentatively reads TRBD1 or TRBD2 (5 bases each). V lost 5 bases to trimming and J lost 0 bases, with 16 bases between them. This CDR3 comprises 17 residues. The DNA of the CDR3 is TGTGCCAGCAGTCCTAGCTTTGGCAGGGCGAACACCGGGGAGCTGTTTTTT. It translates to CASSPSFGRANTGELFF.

This clonotype turned up a few times. The V call is TRBV19, the J call TRBJ1-1; no firm D call. Trimming cost V 0 bases and J 7 bases, with 15 bases left between them. Germline-derived CDR1 and CDR2 are LNHDA and SQIVND (reference sequence). The CDR3 length is 15 residues. This CDR3 is CASSIEGIPEIEAFF. The CDR3 DNA reads as TGTGCCAGTAGTATAGAGGGGATACCTGAGATTGAAGCTTTCTTT.

Note on this clonotype: Compared with germline, one end of the junction differs, possibly owing to a read error. The V gene is TRBV6-1, the J gene TRBJ2-1, with no clear D. CDR1 is MNHNS, CDR2 SASEGT, per germline. This CDR3 comprises 11 residues. CDR3 sequence reads: CASSQAREQFF. Written as DNA, the CDR3 is TGTGCCAGCAGTCAAGCTCGGGAGCAGTTCTTC.